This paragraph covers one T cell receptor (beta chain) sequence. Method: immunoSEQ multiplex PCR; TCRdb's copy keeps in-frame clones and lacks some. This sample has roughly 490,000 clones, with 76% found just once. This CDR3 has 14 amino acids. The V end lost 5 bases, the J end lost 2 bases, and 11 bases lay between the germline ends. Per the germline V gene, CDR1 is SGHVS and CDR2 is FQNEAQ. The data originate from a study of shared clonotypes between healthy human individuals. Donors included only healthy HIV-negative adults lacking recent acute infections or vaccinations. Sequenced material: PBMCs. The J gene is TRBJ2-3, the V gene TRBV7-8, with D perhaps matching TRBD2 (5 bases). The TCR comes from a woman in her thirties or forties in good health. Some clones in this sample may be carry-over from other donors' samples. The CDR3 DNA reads TGTGCCAGCAGCCAATACGACTACACAGATACGCAGTATTTT. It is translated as CASSQYDYTDTQYF. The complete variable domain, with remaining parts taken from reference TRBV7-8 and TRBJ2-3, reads GAGVSQSPRYKVAKRGQDVALRCDPISGHVSLFWYQQALGQGPEFLTYFQNEAQLDKSGLPSDRFFAERPEGSVSTLKIQRTQQEDSAVYLCASSQYDYTDTQYFGPGTRLTVL.